This paragraph reports one TCR beta chain. Antigen: not known. There are 14 residues in the CDR3. Germline-derived CDR1 and CDR2 are KGHSH and LQKENI. Trimming cost V 2 bases and J 1 base, with 7 bases left between them. Both 60 Vbeta primers and 13 Jbeta primers went into the PCR. The repertoire was sequenced with immunoSEQ multiplex PCR; TCRdb's copy has only in-frame clones and lacks some. The sample includes roughly 140,000 clones, 84% of them seen just once. The data were obtained in a study of cytomegalovirus exposure and HLA in healthy donors. Study results and limitations: The authors excluded some V segments, including TRBV6-2 and TRBV6-3, as indistinguishable. Later work found that TCR association rates differed between HLA loci; DRB1 had the most and HLA-C the fewest.

The source of this sequence is a boy aged 2 to 10 in good health and CMV-seronegative. Sequencing input: PBMCs. The chain uses TRBV18 and TRBJ2-3; the D is unclear. CDR3 loop: CASSPFAGTDTQYF. The CDR3 nucleotides read TGTGCCAGCTCACCATTCGCAGGCACAGATACGCAGTATTTT.